The rows below give T cell receptor beta chains drawn from one sample of a study of long-term antiretroviral therapy in people with HIV. Assay used: immunoSEQ multiplex PCR; TCRdb lists only in-frame clones, some missing. This table has about 28,000 clones, around 84% appearing once. Sequencing was performed on unsorted PBMCs, taken 0.4 years after starting antiretroviral therapy. All receptors derive from a man aged 18 to 29 with HIV. The CDR3 runs from the conserved cysteine through the conserved F or W. D genes are given only for firm matches. Size is omitted from some rows. Given values are once, few, many or a class for expanded clones.

D gene	clone size	V gene	J gene	CDR3 DNA	CDR3 protein
TRBD1	-	TRBV27	TRBJ2-2	TGTGCCAGCAGTTTCACCGGACAGGGGGCCCCCGGGGAGCTGTTTTTT	CASSFTGQGAPGELFF
TRBD2	-	TRBV4-3	TRBJ2-3	TGCGCCAGCACCCCCGGGGGGGTCACAGATACGCAGTATTTT	CASTPGGVTDTQYF
-	-	TRBV13	TRBJ1-6	TGTGCCAGCAGCTCACTAAACTCACCCCTCCACTTT	CASSSLNSPLHF
-	-	TRBV6-6	TRBJ1-2	TGTGCCAGCATAGGGTTAAGGGAGGGGTATGGCTACACCTTC	CASIGLREGYGYTF
-	-	TRBV14	TRBJ2-3	TGTGCCAGCAGCCACGGAGCAGGGAGCACAGATACGCAGTATTTT	CASSHGAGSTDTQYF
TRBD2	-	TRBV4-2	TRBJ2-1	TGTGCCAGCAGCTCCCAGCGGGAAACCTACAATGAGCAGTTCTTC	CASSSQRETYNEQFF
-	-	TRBV7-2	TRBJ2-1	TGTGCCAGCAGCTTACCGACAGGCTACAATGAGCAGTTCTTC	CASSLPTGYNEQFF
-	-	TRBV6-4	TRBJ1-1	TGTGCCAGCAGGGCTGGGCCGGCGGCTGAAGCTTTCTTT	CASRAGPAAEAFF
-	-	TRBV6-1	TRBJ1-4	TGTGCCAGCAGTGGACAGGCTGATAATGAAAAACTGTTTTTT	CASSGQADNEKLFF
-	-	TRBV4-2	TRBJ1-4	TGTGCCAGCAGCACCGGGTCGGGAGCTGAAAAACTGTTTTTT	CASSTGSGAEKLFF
-	once	TRBV7-9	TRBJ2-1	TGTGCCAGCAGCCCCTCGGAGGGGTTTTCCTACAATGAGCAGTTCTTC	CASSPSEGFSYNEQFF
-	-	TRBV29-1	TRBJ2-7	TGCAGCGTCCGGGTCCCCTTCTCCTACGAGCAGTACTTC	CSVRVPFSYEQYF
-	once	TRBV2	TRBJ1-2	TGTGCCAGCAGTGGTCCGCAGGGGACTAACTATGGCTACACCTTC	CASSGPQGTNYGYTF
TRBD2	-	TRBV7-2	TRBJ2-1	TGTGCCAGCAGCCACGGCAGGACTAGCGGGGGGGCATCGTACAATGAGCAGTTCTTC	CASSHGRTSGGASYNEQFF
-	once	TRBV27	TRBJ1-1	TGTGCCAGCAGTTGGGGGGGCCTGAGGAACACTGAAGCTTTCTTT	CASSWGGLRNTEAFF
-	-	TRBV10-3	TRBJ1-4	TGTGCCTCCTCCGCCGGCAGGCAGGGAAATGAAAAACTGTTTTTT	CASSAGRQGNEKLFF
-	-	TRBV10-2	TRBJ2-5	TGCGCCAGCAGTGTTGGAGAGACCCAGTACTTC	CASSVGETQYF
-	-	TRBV9	TRBJ1-1	TGTGCCAGCAGCGTAGCCGGGACCTTGAACACTGAAGCTTTCTTT	CASSVAGTLNTEAFF
TRBD1	-	TRBV11-2	TRBJ1-2	TGTGCCAGCAGCTTAACAGGGGGCTTCTATGGCTACACCTTC	CASSLTGGFYGYTF
-	-	TRBV15	TRBJ2-7	TGTGCCACCAGCCGAGGGGGGGAGGGGTACGAGCAGTACTTC	CATSRGGEGYEQYF
TRBD1	once	TRBV7-8	TRBJ1-1	TGTGCCAGCAGCTCCCGGTCGACAGGGATGAACACTGAAGCTTTCTTT	CASSSRSTGMNTEAFF
-	few	TRBV5-1	TRBJ1-5	TGCGCCAGCAGCTGGGGACCCCAGAACAATCAGCCCCAGCATTTT	CASSWGPQNNQPQHF
-	-	TRBV20-1	TRBJ2-1	TGCAGTGCTAGTAGGGAGAATGAGCAGTTCTTC	CSASRENEQFF